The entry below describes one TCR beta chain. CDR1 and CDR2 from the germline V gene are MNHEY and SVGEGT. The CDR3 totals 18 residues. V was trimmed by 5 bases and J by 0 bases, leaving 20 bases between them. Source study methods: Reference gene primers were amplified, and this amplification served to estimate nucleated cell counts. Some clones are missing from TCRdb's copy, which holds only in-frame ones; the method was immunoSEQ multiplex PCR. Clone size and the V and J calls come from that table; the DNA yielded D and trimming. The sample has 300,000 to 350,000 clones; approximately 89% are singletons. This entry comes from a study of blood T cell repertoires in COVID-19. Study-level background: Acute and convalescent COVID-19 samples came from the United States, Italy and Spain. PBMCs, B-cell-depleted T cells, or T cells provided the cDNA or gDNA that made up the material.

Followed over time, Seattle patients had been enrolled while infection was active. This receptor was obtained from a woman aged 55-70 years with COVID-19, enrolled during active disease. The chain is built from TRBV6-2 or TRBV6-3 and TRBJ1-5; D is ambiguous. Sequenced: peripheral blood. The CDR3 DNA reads TGTGCCAGCAGTCCACATCTAGGTGGTGTTAATAGCAATCAGCCCCAGCATTTT. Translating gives CASSPHLGGVNSNQPQHF.